The clone carrying this T cell receptor (beta chain) has a handful of counts. Germline CDR1 reads SEHNR; CDR2 reads FQNEAQ (reference sequence). CDR3 length: 16 residues. V lost 5 bases, J lost 5 bases, and 7 bases stayed unmatched. This sample is part of a study of blood T cell repertoires in COVID-19. Generated by immunoSEQ multiplex PCR, the TCRdb table keeps only in-frame clones and is missing some. The table records under 350,000 clones, approximately 89% of them present only once. This TCR derives from a woman younger than 35 who had recovered from COVID-19. Sequenced sample: PBMCs or T cells enriched from blood (not recorded which). The chain combines TRBV7-9 with TRBJ2-1; 12 positions agree with TRBD2. CDR3 in DNA: TGTGCCAGCAGCCGACGGTCTAGCGGGGGGGACAATGAGCAGTTCTTC. Its translation is CASSRRSSGGDNEQFF.